This T cell receptor beta chain was sequenced for a study of blood T cell repertoires in COVID-19. Whole-study context: The United States, Italy and Spain provided the acute and convalescent COVID-19 samples.

V lost 5 bases and J lost 8; bases outside the gene matches: 10. Germline values: CDR1 LGHDT, CDR2 YNNKEL (reference sequence). CDR3 size: 14 residues. The repertoire was sequenced with immunoSEQ multiplex PCR; TCRdb's copy has only in-frame clones and lacks some. The sample records about 240,000 clones, approximately 86% being singletons. Participant age was about 18 to 89 years, and participants resided in around 24 US areas. In assigning cohorts, the study relied on participant-reported clinical history. The specimen sequenced was PBMCs or T cells enriched from blood (not recorded which). V gene TRBV3-1 (or the pseudogene TRBV3-2) combines with J gene TRBJ1-2; TRBD1 aligns across 8 bases. The clonotype comes from a woman aged 25 to 45 with acute COVID-19. The CDR3 DNA is TGTGCCAGCAGCTCTCTAGGACAGGGTAACGGCTACACCTTC. This sequence encodes CASSSLGQGNGYTF.